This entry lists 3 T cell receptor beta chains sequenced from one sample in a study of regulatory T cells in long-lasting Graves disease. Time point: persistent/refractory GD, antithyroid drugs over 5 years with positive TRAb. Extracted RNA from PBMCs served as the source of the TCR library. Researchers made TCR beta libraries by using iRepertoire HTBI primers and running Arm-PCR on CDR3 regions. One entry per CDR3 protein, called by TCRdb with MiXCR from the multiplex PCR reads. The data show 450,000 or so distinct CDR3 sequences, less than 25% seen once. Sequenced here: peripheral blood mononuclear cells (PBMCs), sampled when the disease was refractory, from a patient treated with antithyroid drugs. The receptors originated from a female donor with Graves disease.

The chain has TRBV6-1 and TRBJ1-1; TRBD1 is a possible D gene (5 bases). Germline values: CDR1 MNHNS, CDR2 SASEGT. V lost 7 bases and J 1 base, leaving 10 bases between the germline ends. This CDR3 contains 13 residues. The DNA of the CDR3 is TGTGCCAGCATGTTGGGGCAGAACACTGAAGCTTTCTTT. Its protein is CASMLGQNTEAFF.

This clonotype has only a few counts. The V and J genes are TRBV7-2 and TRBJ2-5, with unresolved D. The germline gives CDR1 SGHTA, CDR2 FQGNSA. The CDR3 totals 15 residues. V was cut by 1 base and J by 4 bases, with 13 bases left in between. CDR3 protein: CASSLEGGQAETQYF. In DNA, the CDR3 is TGTGCCAGCAGCTTAGAGGGTGGGCAGGCAGAGACCCAGTACTTC. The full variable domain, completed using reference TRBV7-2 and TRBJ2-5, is GAGVSQSPSNKVTEKGKDVELRCDPISGHTALYWYRQSLGQGLEFLIYFQGNSAPDKSGLPSDRFSAERTGGSVSTLTIQRTQQEDSAVYLCASSLEGGQAETQYFGPGTRLLVL.

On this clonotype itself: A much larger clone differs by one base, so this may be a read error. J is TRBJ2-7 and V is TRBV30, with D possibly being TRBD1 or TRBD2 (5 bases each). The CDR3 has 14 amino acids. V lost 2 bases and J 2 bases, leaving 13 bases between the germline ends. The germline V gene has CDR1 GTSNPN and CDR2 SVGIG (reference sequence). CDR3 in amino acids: CAWSRGRGTYEQYF. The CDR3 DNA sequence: TGTGCCTGGAGTCGGGGCCGAGGCACCTACGAGCAGTACTTC.